Here is one T cell receptor (beta chain) with its context. Its antigen is not known. This specimen belongs to a study of CD8 T cells in Susac syndrome. Points from the study as a whole: As the study acknowledged, the number of individuals in its TCR sequencing and HLA analysis was relatively small.

With random hexamers, reverse transcription was performed on about 0.5 to 1 ug of RNA. Amplification of the TCR beta CDR3 was carried out by immunoSEQ multiplex PCR, which spanned a total of 54 Vbeta and 13 Jbeta segments. TCRdb recomputed calls from the immunoSEQ multiplex PCR reads with MiXCR, one row per CDR3 protein. The repertoire has approximately 170,000 distinct CDR3 sequences, 92% of them found once; the top ten carry 0.08%. CDR1 and CDR2 (germline): SGHRS, YFSETQ. Trimming stripped 4 bases from V and 0 bases from J, with 11 bases between. This CDR3 contains 15 residues. The sequencing sample was made of CD4+ T cells from PBMCs. The clonotype originates from a human donor in good health. V gene TRBV5-1 combines with J gene TRBJ1-3, with a tentative D call TRBD1 (5 bases). The CDR3 DNA is TGCGCCAGCAGCCAAGACAGCTACTCTGGAAACACCATATATTTT. Protein sequence: CASSQDSYSGNTIYF. The entire variable domain, with the rest obtained from reference TRBV5-1 and TRBJ1-3, is as follows: KAGVTQTPRYLIKTRGQQVTLSCSPISGHRSVSWYQQTPGQGLQFLFEYFSETQRNKGNFPGRFSGRQFSNSRSEMNVSTLELGDSALYLCASSQDSYSGNTIYFGEGSWLTVV.